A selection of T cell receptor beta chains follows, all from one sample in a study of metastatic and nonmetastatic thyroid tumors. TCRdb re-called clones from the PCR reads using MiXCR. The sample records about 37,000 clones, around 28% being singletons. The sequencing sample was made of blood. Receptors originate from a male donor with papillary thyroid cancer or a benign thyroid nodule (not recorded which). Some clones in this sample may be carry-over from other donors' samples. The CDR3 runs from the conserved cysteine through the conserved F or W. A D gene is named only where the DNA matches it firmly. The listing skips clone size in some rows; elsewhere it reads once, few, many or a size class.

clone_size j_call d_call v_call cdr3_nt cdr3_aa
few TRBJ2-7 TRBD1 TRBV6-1 TGTGCCAGCAGACACACAGGGGTACTCCTCTACGAGCAGTACTTC CASRHTGVLLYEQYF
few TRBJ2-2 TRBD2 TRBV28 TGTGCCAGCAGTTTTAGTCTAGCGGGCGGCACCGGGGAGCTGTTTTTT CASSFSLAGGTGELFF
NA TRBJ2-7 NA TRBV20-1 TGCAGTGCTAGAGATCGTGGGTTTAGTAACCCAAGGAGCTCCTACGAGCAGTACTTC CSARDRGFSNPRSSYEQYF
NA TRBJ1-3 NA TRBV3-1 TGTGCCAGCAGCCAACACGTCGGGTACGGAAACACCATATATTTT CASSQHVGYGNTIYF
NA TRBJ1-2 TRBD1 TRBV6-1 TGTGCCAGCAGTCCCGGCCCTGGACAGGTTGGTGGCTACACCTTC CASSPGPGQVGGYTF
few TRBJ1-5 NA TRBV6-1 TGTGCCAGCAGGATAAGTGGATATCAGCCCCAGCATTTT CASRISGYQPQHF
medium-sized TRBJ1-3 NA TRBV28 TGTGCCAGCCTCACCGGGGCGACCTCTGGAAACACCATATATTTT CASLTGATSGNTIYF
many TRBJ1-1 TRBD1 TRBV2 TGTGCCAGCAGTGATCTGGGACAGGGGCGCACTGAAGCTTTCTTT CASSDLGQGRTEAFF
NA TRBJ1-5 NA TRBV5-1 TGCGCCAGCAGCTTGCGAGGGTTGAGCAATCAGCCCCAGCATTTT CASSLRGLSNQPQHF
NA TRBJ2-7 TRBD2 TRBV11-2 TGTGCCAGCAGCCTCTCTAGCGGGAGTTTTTACTCCTACGAGCAGTACTTC CASSLSSGSFYSYEQYF